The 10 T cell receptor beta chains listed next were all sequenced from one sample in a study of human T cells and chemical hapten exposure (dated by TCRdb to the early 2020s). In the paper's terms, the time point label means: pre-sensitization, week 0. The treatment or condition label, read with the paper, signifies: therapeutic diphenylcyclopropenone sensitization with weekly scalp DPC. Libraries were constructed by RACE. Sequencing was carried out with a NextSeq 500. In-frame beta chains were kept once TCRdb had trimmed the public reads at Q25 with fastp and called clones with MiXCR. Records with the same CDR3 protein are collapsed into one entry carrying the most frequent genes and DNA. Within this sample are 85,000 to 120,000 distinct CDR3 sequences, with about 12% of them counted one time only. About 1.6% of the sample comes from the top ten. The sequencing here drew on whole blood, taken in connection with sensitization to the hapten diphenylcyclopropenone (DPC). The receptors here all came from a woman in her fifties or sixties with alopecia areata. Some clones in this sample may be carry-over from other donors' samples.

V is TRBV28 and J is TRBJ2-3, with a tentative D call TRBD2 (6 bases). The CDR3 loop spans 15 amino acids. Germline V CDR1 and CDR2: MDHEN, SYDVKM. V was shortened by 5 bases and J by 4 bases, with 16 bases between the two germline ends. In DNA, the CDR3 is TGTGCCAGCAGTCCCCGTGGAGGGGACGCAGATACGCAGTATTTT. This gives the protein CASSPRGGDADTQYF.

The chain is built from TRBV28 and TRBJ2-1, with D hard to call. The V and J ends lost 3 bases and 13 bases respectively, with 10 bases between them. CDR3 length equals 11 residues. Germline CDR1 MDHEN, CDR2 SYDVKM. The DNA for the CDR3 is TGTGCCAGCAGTTTTAGGGCGTCCCAGTTCTTC. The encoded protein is CASSFRASQFF.

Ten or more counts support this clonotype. In DNA form, the CDR3 reads TGCAGTGCTCCCATTAGGGGCGGAGCTAACTATGGCTACACCTTC. Its translation: CSAPIRGGANYGYTF. V usage is TRBV20-1 and J usage is TRBJ1-2; D might be TRBD1 (5 bases). V lost 5 bases, J lost 0 bases, and 16 bases lay in between. CDR3 size: 15 residues. CDR1 is DFQATT and CDR2 is SNEGSKA in the germline V gene (reference sequence).

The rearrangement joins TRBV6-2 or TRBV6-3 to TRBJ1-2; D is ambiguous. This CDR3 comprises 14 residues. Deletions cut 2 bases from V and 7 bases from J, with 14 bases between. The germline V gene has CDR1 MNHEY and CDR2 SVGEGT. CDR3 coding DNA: TGTGCCAGCAGTTACCCTAAGAACTACGTTGGCTACACCTTC. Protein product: CASSYPKNYVGYTF.

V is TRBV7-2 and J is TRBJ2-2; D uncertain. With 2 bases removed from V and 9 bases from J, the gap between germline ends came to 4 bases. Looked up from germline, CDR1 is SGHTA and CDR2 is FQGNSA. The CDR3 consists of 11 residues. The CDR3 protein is CASSLSRELFF. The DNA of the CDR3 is TGTGCCAGCAGCTTAAGCCGGGAGCTGTTTTTT.

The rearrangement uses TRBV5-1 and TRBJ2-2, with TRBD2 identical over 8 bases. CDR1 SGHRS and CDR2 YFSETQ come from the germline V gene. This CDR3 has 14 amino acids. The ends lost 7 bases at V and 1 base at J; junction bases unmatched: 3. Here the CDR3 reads CASVSGMNTGELFF. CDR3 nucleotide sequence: TGCGCCAGCGTTAGCGGGATGAACACCGGGGAGCTGTTTTTT.

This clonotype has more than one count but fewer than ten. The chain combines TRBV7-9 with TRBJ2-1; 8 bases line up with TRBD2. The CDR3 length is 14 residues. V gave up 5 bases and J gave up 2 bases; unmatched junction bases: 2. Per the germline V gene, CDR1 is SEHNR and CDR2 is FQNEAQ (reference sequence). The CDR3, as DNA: TGTGCCAGCAGCCCGGGACTAGCCTACAATGAGCAGTTCTTC. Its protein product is CASSPGLAYNEQFF.

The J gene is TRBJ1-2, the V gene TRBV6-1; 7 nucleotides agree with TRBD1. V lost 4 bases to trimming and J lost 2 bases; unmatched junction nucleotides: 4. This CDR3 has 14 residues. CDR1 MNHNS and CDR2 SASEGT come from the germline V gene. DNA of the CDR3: TGTGCCAGCAGTGTAGGACAGGACAACTATGGCTACACCTTC. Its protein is CASSVGQDNYGYTF.

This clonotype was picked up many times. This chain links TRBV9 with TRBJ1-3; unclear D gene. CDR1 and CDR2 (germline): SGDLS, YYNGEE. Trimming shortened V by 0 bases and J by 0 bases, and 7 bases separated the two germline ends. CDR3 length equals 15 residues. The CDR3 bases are TGTGCCAGCAGCGTAGACGGGAACTCTGGAAACACCATATATTTT. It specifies CASSVDGNSGNTIYF.

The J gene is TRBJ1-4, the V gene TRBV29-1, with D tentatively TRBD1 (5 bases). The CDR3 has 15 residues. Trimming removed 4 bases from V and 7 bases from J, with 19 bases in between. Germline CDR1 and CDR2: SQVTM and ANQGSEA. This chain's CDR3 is CSVGSRGGLGEKLFF. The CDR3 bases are TGCAGCGTTGGAAGTAGGGGAGGTCTGGGTGAAAAACTGTTTTTT.